These 30 T cell receptor beta chains were sequenced from one sample in a study of tumor and adjacent non-tumor tissue in lung cancer. This sample's RNA came from whole unsorted tissue. More than 3 cm separated this lung sample from the edge of the tumor. A modified ARM-PCR protocol with three rounds of nested PCR amplified TCRbeta. Each CDR3 protein is one row after TCRdb ran MiXCR on the multiplex PCR reads. The sample lists 100,000 or so distinct CDR3 sequences, around three fifths occurring once. Sample: distant non-tumor lung tissue. The source of these receptors is a man aged 30-40 years with non-small cell lung cancer.

This clonotype was seen once. A read error may produce the germline difference seen at one junction end. The chain is built from TRBV4-1 and TRBJ2-7, with D possibly being TRBD1 (5 bases). The CDR3 extends over 16 amino acids. CDR1 is MGHRA and CDR2 is YSYEKL in the germline V gene. In DNA form, the CDR3 reads TGCTCCAGCAGCCAAGGGTCTCTGACAGTCTCCTACGAGCAGTACTTC. It yields the protein CSSSQGSLTVSYEQYF.

Worth noting for this clonotype: This CDR3 is missing its conserved last phenylalanine or tryptophan, likely due to a read error. The chain's CDR3 is CATSDRAGMDEQFL. The CDR3 DNA follows: TGTGCCACCAGTGATAGGGCGGGGATGGATGAGCAGTTCTTA. The chain couples TRBV24-1 to TRBJ2-1; a weak D match, TRBD2 (6 bases). V was cut by 3 bases and J by 8 bases, with 13 bases left in between. Germline values: CDR1 KGHDR, CDR2 SFDVKD. There are 14 residues in the CDR3.

The chain combines TRBV7-3 with TRBJ2-5, with D perhaps TRBD1 (6 bases). The CDR3 has 15 amino acids. V lost 5 bases and J lost 4, with 17 bases in between. Germline loops: CDR1 SGHTA, CDR2 FQGTGA. CDR3 bases: TGTGCCAGCAGCCCAGGGGAGTTTTGGGGAGAGACCCAGTACTTC. Translated, it gives CASSPGEFWGETQYF.

This clonotype has a count of ten or more. This chain uses TRBV29-1 with TRBJ2-1; 8 bases line up with TRBD1. The V segment lost 2 bases and the J segment 12 bases; nucleotides outside the gene matches: 3. The V gene's germline CDR1 is SQVTM and CDR2 ANQGSEA. This CDR3 region has 11 residues. The CDR3 bases are TGCAGCGTTGAAAAGGACAGGGCGCAGTTCTTC. Encoded protein: CSVEKDRAQFF.

In its sample, this clonotype was seen once. Because the CDR3 is missing its conserved closing phenylalanine or tryptophan, this is likely a read error. V is TRBV11-2 and J is TRBJ2-2; 7 nucleotides agree with TRBD2. The CDR3 loop spans 15 amino acids. V lost 5 bases and J lost 14; bases outside the gene matches: 17. Germline-derived CDR1 and CDR2 are SGHAT and FQNNGV. The CDR3 DNA follows: TGTGCCAGCAGCCTCGGACGGGAGGTCGCCGGAGATCTGTTTCTT. This codes for CASSLGREVAGDLFL.

The chain joins TRBV29-1 to TRBJ2-2; TRBD2 aligns across 11 bases. Trimming cost V 2 bases and J 16 bases; bases outside gene matches: 15. The CDR3 runs to 15 residues. Germline V gene data show CDR1 as SQVTM and CDR2 as ANQGSEA. Here the CDR3 reads CSVETSGRKIGKQFF. The DNA for the CDR3 is TGCAGCGTTGAAACTAGCGGGAGAAAAATCGGGAAGCAGTTTTTT.

V gene TRBV6-2 or TRBV6-3 combines with J gene TRBJ2-7; 8 positions match TRBD1. V was clipped by 4 bases and J by 3 bases; unmatched bases: 5. Germline V gene lookup returns CDR1 MNHEY and CDR2 SVGEGT. The CDR3 extends over 14 amino acids. In DNA, the CDR3 is TGTGCCAGCAGTTCTCAGGGGGCCTTCTACGAGCAGTACTTC. Translated: CASSSQGAFYEQYF.

This clonotype was seen repeatedly, ten times or more. At one end, the junction sequence differs from germline, possibly due to a read error. The chain employs TRBV6-5 and TRBJ1-3; no clear D. CDR1 MNHEY and CDR2 SVGAGI come from the germline V gene. The CDR3 is 13 residues long. The CDR3: CATSRSSGNTIYF. CDR3 nucleotide sequence: TGTGCCACCAGTCGGAGTTCTGGAAACACCATATATTTT.

In regard to this clonotype: Sequence at one end of the junction differs from germline and may be a read error. The chain recombines TRBV11-2 with TRBJ2-3; the match to TRBD2 covers 11 bases. The CDR3 covers 17 residues. Germline values: CDR1 SGHAT, CDR2 FQNNGV. CDR3 protein: CASRLSIAGGPTDTQYF. CDR3 DNA: TGTGCCAGCAGGTTATCCATAGCGGGAGGGCCGACAGATACACAGTATTTT.

With respect to this clonotype: One junction end disagrees with the germline gene, perhaps due to a read error. V usage is TRBV11-3 and J usage is TRBJ2-7, with TRBD1 matching over 9 bases. Germline loops: CDR1 SGHNT, CDR2 YENEEA. The CDR3 has 16 amino acids. CDR3 protein: CASSMIGTGSLYKQHF. DNA for the CDR3: TGTGCCAGCAGCATGATCGGGACAGGGTCTTTATACAAACAGCACTTC.

Details on this clonotype: One end of the junction does not line up with germline, which may come from a read error. The rearrangement links TRBV12-3 or TRBV12-4 to TRBJ2-7; D may be TRBD1 (5 bases). The CDR3 is made up of 14 amino acids. The DNA of the CDR3 is TGTGCCGGCAGTTTCGAGCACCCAAGGGGCGAGCAATACTTC. Translated, it gives CAGSFEHPRGEQYF.

V and J are TRBV20-1 and TRBJ2-1; 9 nucleotides align to TRBD1. The V segment lost 6 bases and the J segment 5 bases; nucleotides outside the gene matches: 11. Germline-derived CDR1 and CDR2 are DFQATT and SNEGSKA (reference sequence). The CDR3 is made up of 15 amino acids. The CDR3: CSAEWDRAYDNEQFF. CDR3 coding DNA: TGCAGTGCAGAATGGGACAGGGCCTATGACAATGAGCAGTTCTTC.

Note on this clonotype: The junction differs from germline at one of its ends, possibly a read error. The J gene is TRBJ1-6, the V gene TRBV6-5, with D unresolved. The germline V gene has CDR1 MNHEY and CDR2 SVGAGI. CDR3 length: 16 amino acids. CDR3 in DNA: TGTGCCAACAGTTACGCCTCTTCCTGGAATAATTCACCCCTCCACTTT. It codes for CANSYASSWNNSPLHF.

V usage is TRBV24-1 and J usage is TRBJ2-1; 10 bases map to TRBD1. The junction had 9 bases not matched to a gene; V was cut back by 4 bases and J by 10 bases. The CDR3 is 15 amino acids. The V gene's germline CDR1 is KGHDR and CDR2 SFDVKD. DNA for the CDR3: TGTGCCACCAGTGAAGAGGGGACAGGGGTCAACGAGCAGTTCTTC. Its translation is CATSEEGTGVNEQFF.

This clonotype was detected ten times or more. V usage is TRBV4-3 and J usage is TRBJ2-1; TRBD2 agrees at 10 bases. This CDR3 has 15 amino acids. The germline gives CDR1 LGHNA, CDR2 YSLEER. V shed 1 base, J shed 6 bases, and the junction held 3 bases outside the gene matches. The CDR3, as DNA: TGCGCCAGCAGCCAAGGGGTAGCGGGGGGCAATGAGCAGTTCTTC. As protein: CASSQGVAGGNEQFF.

Turning to this clonotype: A read error may produce the germline difference seen at one junction end. This chain joins TRBV6-1 and TRBJ2-7, with unresolved D. Per the germline V gene, CDR1 is MNHNS and CDR2 is SASEGT. The CDR3 is 15 residues long. The CDR3 bases are TGTGCCAGCAGTGCCCGGAACCCACTCTCCTACGAGCAATACTTC. It encodes CASSARNPLSYEQYF.

This chain links TRBV20-1 with TRBJ1-5; D uncertain. Looked up from germline, CDR1 is DFQATT and CDR2 is SNEGSKA (reference sequence). The CDR3 runs to 14 residues. Trimming took off 2 bases at V and 2 bases at J, with 10 bases between the two ends. CDR3 DNA sequence: TGCAGTGCTAGACACAGCAGGTGCAATCAGCCCCAGCATTTT. Its translation: CSARHSRCNQPQHF.

V usage is TRBV4-3 and J usage is TRBJ2-3; tentatively, D is TRBD1 (5 bases). This CDR3 region has 14 residues. The germline gives CDR1 LGHNA, CDR2 YSLEER. V lost 0 bases, J lost 13 bases, and 17 bases lay in between. For the CDR3, the DNA is TGCGCCAGCAGCCAAGATCAGGGCAGAGATATGAAGTATTTT. Its translation is CASSQDQGRDMKYF.

This clonotype was detected only a few times. This clone may be a read error of a much larger clone one base away. The V and J genes are TRBV5-4 and TRBJ2-2, with no clear D. V lost 1 base and J 3 bases, leaving 4 bases between the germline ends. This CDR3 region has 13 residues. The germline V gene encodes CDR1 SGHNT and CDR2 YYREEE (reference sequence). CDR3 loop: CASSLTDTGELFF. The CDR3 nucleotides read TGTGCCAGCAGCTTGACAGACACCGGGGAGCTGTTTTTT.

Worth noting for this clonotype: Relative to the germline gene, one junction end is altered; a read error may explain this. The V call is TRBV4-3, the J call TRBJ1-4; 7 nucleotides match TRBD1. The germline V gene encodes CDR1 LGHNA and CDR2 YSLEER. The CDR3 is 16 residues long. CDR3 sequence reads: CASSQEKEQGRERLFF. CDR3 in DNA: TGCGCCAGCAGCCAGGAGAAGGAACAGGGGCGTGAAAGACTGTTTTTT.

As for this clonotype: A much larger clone sits a single nucleotide away, making a read error possible. A read error is likely, as this CDR3 ends without the conserved phenylalanine or tryptophan. This rearrangement joins TRBV10-2 to TRBJ2-7; 9 bases align to TRBD2. CDR1 is WSHSY and CDR2 is SAAADI in the germline V gene. This CDR3 has 14 amino acids. V was clipped by 0 bases and J by 3 bases; unmatched bases: 0. The CDR3 DNA is TGCGCCAGCAGTGAGTCACTAGCGGGCTACGAGCAGTACTAC. This encodes CASSESLAGYEQYY.

Worth noting for this clonotype: Relative to the germline gene, one junction end is altered; a read error may explain this. CDR3 coding DNA: TGCACCAGCAGCCCCCCCCCATGGGGACGAGACATTGAGCAGTTCTTC. Amino acids: CTSSPPPWGRDIEQFF. This chain uses TRBV4-3 with TRBJ2-1; TRBD1 or TRBD2 may be the D gene (5 bases each). The germline CDR1 and CDR2 sequences are LGHNA and YSLEER. This CDR3 region has 16 residues.

As for this clonotype: A junction end diverges from the germline sequence, so it may reflect a read error. The V and J genes are TRBV6-2 or TRBV6-3 and TRBJ2-7, with 7 bases identical to TRBD1. Germline-derived CDR1 and CDR2 are MNHEY and SVGEGT. The CDR3 runs 15 residues. CDR3 loop: CASSRIAGGSYERYF. In DNA form, the CDR3 reads TGTGCCAGCAGTCGGATAGCAGGGGGATCCTACGAGCGGTACTTC.

As concerns this clonotype: Sequence at one end of the junction differs from germline and may be a read error. The gene calls are TRBV5-6 and TRBJ2-5; 8 nucleotides line up with TRBD2. Germline-derived CDR1 and CDR2 are SGHDT and YYEEEE. The CDR3 has 15 amino acids. CDR3 region: CASSVLRGERETQYF. The CDR3 coding sequence is TGTGCCAGCAGCGTCCTGAGAGGGGAGCGGGAGACCCAATACTTC.

As for this clonotype: At one boundary the junction diverges from the germline segment, which might be a read error. The genes are TRBV4-3 and TRBJ1-4; D possibly corresponds to TRBD1 (6 bases). Germline values: CDR1 LGHNA, CDR2 YSLEER. This CDR3 comprises 14 residues. The CDR3 protein is CASSHEEGGEKLFF. The CDR3 DNA reads as TGCGCCAGCAGCCATGAGGAGGGGGGTGAAAAACTATTTTTT.

Points on this clonotype: One end of the junction varies from germline; a read error may be responsible. For the CDR3, the DNA is TGTGCCAGCAGCACCAGGGGGATGCCGAACACCGGGGAGGTGTTTTTT. Translation gives CASSTRGMPNTGEVFF. V and J are TRBV5-4 and TRBJ2-2, with D possibly matching TRBD1 (7 bases). The CDR3 length is 16 residues. In germline, CDR1 is SGHNT, CDR2 YYREEE (reference sequence).

This clonotype was recorded only once. The chain couples TRBV20-1 to TRBJ2-7, with 14 bases identical to TRBD2. With 5 bases clipped from V and 0 bases from J, the junction kept 15 bases outside the gene matches. The CDR3 is 19 residues long. CDR1 and CDR2 from the germline V gene are DFQATT and SNEGSKA (reference sequence). The CDR3 DNA is TGCAGTGCTGTGAGTCCCGGACTAGCGGGAGGCTCCGTCTCCTACGAGCAGTACTTC. This encodes CSAVSPGLAGGSVSYEQYF.

A note on this clonotype: An end of the junction differs from the germline gene, which may be a read error. The CDR3 loop is CSPRTGGGGELFF. The CDR3 region has the DNA TGCAGTCCTCGGACAGGGGGCGGCGGGGAGCTGTTCTTT. The rearrangement uses TRBV20-1 and TRBJ2-2; 11 positions match TRBD1. The germline V gene encodes CDR1 DFQATT and CDR2 SNEGSKA (reference sequence). The CDR3 runs to 13 residues.

Turning to this clonotype: The junction departs from germline at one end; a sequencing error may be responsible. The chain is built from TRBV11-3 and TRBJ2-5; possibly TRBD2 for D (6 bases). Germline lookup yields CDR1 SGHNT and CDR2 YENEEA. The CDR3 runs 15 residues. The CDR3 sequence: CACSLRTASGATQYF. The CDR3 nucleotides read TGTGCCTGCAGCCTAAGGACTGCGTCGGGAGCGACCCAGTACTTC.

V and J are TRBV11-2 and TRBJ2-2, with D hard to call. Trimming took 2 bases from V and 0 from J, leaving 10 bases between them. The CDR3 is 16 amino acids. The germline V gene encodes CDR1 SGHAT and CDR2 FQNNGV. The CDR3 loop reads CASSLSKDTNTGELFF. CDR3 nucleotides: TGTGCCAGCAGCTTAAGTAAAGACACGAACACCGGGGAGCTGTTTTTT.